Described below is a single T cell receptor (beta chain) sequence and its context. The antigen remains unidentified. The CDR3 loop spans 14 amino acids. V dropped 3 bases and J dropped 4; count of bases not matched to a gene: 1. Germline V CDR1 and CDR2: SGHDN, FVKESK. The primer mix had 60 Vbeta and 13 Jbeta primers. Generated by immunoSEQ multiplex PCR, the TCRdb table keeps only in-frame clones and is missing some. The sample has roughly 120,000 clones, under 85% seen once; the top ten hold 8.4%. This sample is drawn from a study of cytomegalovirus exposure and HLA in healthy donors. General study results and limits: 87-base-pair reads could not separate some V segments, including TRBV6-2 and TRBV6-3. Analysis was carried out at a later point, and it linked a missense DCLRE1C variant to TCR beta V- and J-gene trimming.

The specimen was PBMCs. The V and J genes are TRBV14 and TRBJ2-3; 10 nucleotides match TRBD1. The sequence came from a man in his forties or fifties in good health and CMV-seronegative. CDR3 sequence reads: CASSQGQGPDTQYF. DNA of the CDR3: TGTGCCAGCAGCCAGGGACAGGGGCCAGATACGCAGTATTTT.